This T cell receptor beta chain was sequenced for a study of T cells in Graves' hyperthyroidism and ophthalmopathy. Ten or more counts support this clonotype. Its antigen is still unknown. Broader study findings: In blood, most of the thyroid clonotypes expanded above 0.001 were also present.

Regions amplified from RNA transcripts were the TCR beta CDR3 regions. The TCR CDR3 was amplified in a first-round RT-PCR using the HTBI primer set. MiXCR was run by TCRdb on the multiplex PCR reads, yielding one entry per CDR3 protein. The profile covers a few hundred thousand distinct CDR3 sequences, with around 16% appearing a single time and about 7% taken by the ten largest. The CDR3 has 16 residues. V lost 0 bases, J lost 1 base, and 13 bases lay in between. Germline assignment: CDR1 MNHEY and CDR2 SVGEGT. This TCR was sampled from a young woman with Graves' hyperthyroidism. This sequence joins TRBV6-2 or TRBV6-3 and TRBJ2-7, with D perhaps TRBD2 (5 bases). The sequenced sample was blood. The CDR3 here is CASSYSGRGGSYEQYF. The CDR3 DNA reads TGTGCCAGCAGTTACTCCGGACGGGGTGGGTCCTACGAGCAGTACTTC.